These 23 T cell receptor beta chains were sequenced from one sample in a study of T cell repertoires in ileal Crohn's disease. Assay: immunoSEQ multiplex PCR; the TCRdb copy retains only in-frame clones and omits some. The profile shows just over 3,000 clones, 75% to 90% of them singletons. Described time point: neoterminal ileum biopsy at postoperative endoscopy, about 6 months after surgery. The sample was ileal tissue. These receptors were collected from an adult with Crohn's disease.

The DNA for the CDR3 is TGTGCCAGCAGCTCCCTTGGCAATGAGCAGTTCTTC. Amino acid sequence: CASSSLGNEQFF. The chain combines TRBV4-2 with TRBJ2-1, with unresolved D. V gave up 5 bases and J gave up 6 bases, with 8 bases separating them. The CDR3 loop spans 12 amino acids. CDR1 is LGHNA and CDR2 is YNFKEQ in the germline V gene.

The chain carries TRBV7-7 and TRBJ1-3; D unclear. CDR1 and CDR2 (germline): SSHAT, FNYEAQ (reference sequence). The V end lost 0 bases, the J end lost 0 bases, and 6 bases lay between the germline ends. The length of the CDR3 is 15 residues. In DNA, the CDR3 is TGTGCCAGCAGCTTAGCACCGAGCTCTGGAAACACCATATATTTT. Amino acid sequence: CASSLAPSSGNTIYF.

The table lists this clone with a count of one. This rearrangement joins TRBV7-9 to TRBJ1-2; no definite D call. CDR3 length: 13 amino acids. The germline CDR1 and CDR2 sequences are SEHNR and FQNEAQ (reference sequence). V was clipped by 5 bases and J by 8 bases, with 15 bases between them. The chain's CDR3 is CASSPSNPDGYTF. The CDR3 DNA follows: TGTGCCAGCAGCCCCAGTAATCCTGACGGCTACACCTTC.

V and J are TRBV19 and TRBJ1-2; D possibly corresponds to TRBD1 (6 bases). V was cut by 6 bases and J by 8 bases, with 25 bases left in between. The CDR3 is 16 amino acids. Germline V gene lookup returns CDR1 LNHDA and CDR2 SQIVND (reference sequence). DNA of the CDR3: TGTGCCAGTAGAAGGGCTGGAGAGGGGGTTAGACACGGCTACACCTTC. It codes for CASRRAGEGVRHGYTF.

The chain employs TRBV5-6 and TRBJ1-5, with a tentative D call TRBD1 (5 bases). Trimming cost V 1 base and J 7 bases, with 12 bases left between them. CDR1 and CDR2 from the germline V gene are SGHDT and YYEEEE. The CDR3 covers 14 residues. This chain's CDR3 is CASSLWGEGQPQHF. CDR3 nucleotide sequence: TGTGCCAGCAGCTTGTGGGGGGAGGGACAGCCCCAGCATTTT. Based on the CDR3 plus reference TRBV5-6 and TRBJ1-5, the full variable domain is DAGVTQSPTHLIKTRGQQVTLRCSPKSGHDTVSWYQQALGQGPQFIFQYYEEEERQRGNFPDRFSGHQFPNYSSELNVNALLLGDSALYLCASSLWGEGQPQHFGDGTRLSIL.

The V call is TRBV7-9, the J call TRBJ2-7, with 11 bases identical to TRBD2. The junction had 7 bases not matched to a gene; V was cut back by 7 bases and J by 2 bases. CDR3 length: 15 residues. Germline CDR1 SEHNR, CDR2 FQNEAQ (reference sequence). CDR3: CASTTGTSGAYEQYF. The CDR3 nucleotides read TGTGCCAGCACAACCGGGACTAGCGGCGCCTACGAGCAGTACTTC.

The chain has TRBV12-2 and TRBJ1-1; the tabulated D call, TRBD1, remains unverified against the DNA. TRBV12-2 corresponds to a pseudogene. CDR3 length equals 13 residues. In DNA form, the CDR3 reads TGTGCAAGCCGGACAGGGTTAGACACTGAAGCTTTCTTT. Amino acid sequence: CASRTGLDTEAFF.

The chain has TRBV27 and TRBJ1-4, with D hard to call. Between the trimmed V and J ends, which lost 5 bases and 6 bases, there was a span of 16 bases. The V gene's germline CDR1 is MNHEY and CDR2 SMNVEV (reference sequence). The CDR3 totals 15 residues. The CDR3 nucleotides read TGTGCCAGCAGTGCCTCGCAAGGGCCGTATGAAAAACTGTTTTTT. This sequence encodes CASSASQGPYEKLFF.

The genes are TRBV6-1 and TRBJ1-6; TRBD1 is a possible D gene (5 bases). Trimming shortened V by 4 bases and J by 5 bases, and 9 bases separated the two germline ends. Germline values: CDR1 MNHNS, CDR2 SASEGT. The CDR3 covers 14 residues. CDR3 amino acids: CASSGDSHNSPLHF. Here the CDR3 DNA reads TGTGCCAGCAGTGGTGACAGCCATAATTCACCCCTCCACTTT.

The rearrangement joins TRBV30 to TRBJ2-1, with TRBD2 as a possible D gene (6 bases). Germline-derived CDR1 and CDR2 are GTSNPN and SVGIG (reference sequence). V lost 7 bases to trimming and J lost 1 base, with 11 bases between them. The CDR3 spans 13 residues. CDR3 in DNA: TGTGCCTCCGGGACTCATTCCTACAATGAGCAGTTCTTC. Translated: CASGTHSYNEQFF.

The chain couples TRBV4-2 to TRBJ2-1, with TRBD2 identical over 8 bases. The V gene's germline CDR1 is LGHNA and CDR2 YNFKEQ. This CDR3 has 14 residues. With V trimmed by 3 bases and J by 7 bases, 5 bases remained unmatched. CDR3 bases: TGTGCCAGCAGCCACGGGACTAGGCCTAATGAGCAGTTCTTC. Translated: CASSHGTRPNEQFF.

The chain links TRBV5-1 to TRBJ2-1; weak D call: TRBD1 (5 bases). Between the trimmed V and J ends, which lost 5 bases and 9 bases, there was a span of 21 bases. In germline, CDR1 is SGHRS, CDR2 YFSETQ. The CDR3 totals 15 residues. CDR3 sequence: CASSRLQGPSGEQFF. CDR3 sequence (DNA): TGCGCCAGCAGTCGTCTCCAGGGCCCTTCTGGTGAGCAGTTCTTC.

CDR3 sequence reads: CASSPSRTQNTGELFF. As DNA, the CDR3 is TGTGCCAGCTCACCCTCGCGGACCCAAAACACCGGGGAGCTGTTTTTT. The rearrangement links TRBV18 to TRBJ2-2, with D unresolved. Germline CDR1 is KGHSH and CDR2 is LQKENI. V lost 3 bases and J lost 2, with 13 bases in between. There are 16 residues in the CDR3. The full variable domain, completed using reference TRBV18 and TRBJ2-2, is NAGVMQNPRHLVRRRGQEARLRCSPMKGHSHVYWYRQLPEEGLKFMVYLQKENIIDESGMPKERFSAEFPKEGPSILRIQQVVRGDSAAYFCASSPSRTQNTGELFFGEGSRLTVL.

The rearrangement uses TRBV27 and TRBJ2-5, with no clear D. The V gene lost 0 bases and the J gene lost 5 bases, with 7 bases spanning the gap. The CDR3 has 13 residues. The germline CDR1 and CDR2 sequences are MNHEY and SMNVEV (reference sequence). CDR3 sequence reads: CASSLSGKETQYF. The CDR3 nucleotides are TGTGCCAGCAGTTTATCGGGCAAGGAGACCCAGTACTTC.

This chain links TRBV2 with TRBJ2-5, with 9 positions matching TRBD2. The V gene's germline CDR1 is SNHLY and CDR2 FYNNEI. V shed 6 bases and J 7 bases; nucleotides not matched to a gene: 15. CDR3 length: 16 residues. The CDR3 DNA reads TGTGCCAGCAGCGACGAAGCGGGGGGAGTTTTAGGGACCCAGTACTTC. Its translation: CASSDEAGGVLGTQYF.

The V and J genes are TRBV6-1 and TRBJ1-2; 8 nucleotides match TRBD1. The CDR3 has 15 amino acids. Germline V gene data show CDR1 as MNHNS and CDR2 as SASEGT. V lost 4 bases to trimming and J lost 5 bases; unmatched junction nucleotides: 9. As DNA, the CDR3 is TGTGCCAGCAGTGTAGGGACAGGCGCCCCATATGGCTACACCTTC. Translating it yields CASSVGTGAPYGYTF.

CDR3 in amino acids: CSVDPRGSTDTQYF. The CDR3 region has the DNA TGCAGCGTTGACCCCCGGGGTTCCACAGATACGCAGTATTTT. The V and J genes are TRBV29-1 and TRBJ2-3; D is possibly TRBD2 (5 bases). The CDR3 spans 14 residues. V was shortened by 3 bases and J by 2 bases, with 12 bases between the two germline ends. Germline CDR1 SQVTM, CDR2 ANQGSEA.

This chain connects TRBV2 to TRBJ2-1, with D hard to call. CDR1 and CDR2 from the germline V gene are SNHLY and FYNNEI. With 3 bases removed from V and 9 bases from J, the gap between germline ends came to 12 bases. The CDR3 loop spans 13 amino acids. DNA of the CDR3: TGTGCCAGCAGTGATTTGGCCCGAGGTGAGCAGTTCTTC. Its protein product is CASSDLARGEQFF.

V usage is TRBV4-2 and J usage is TRBJ2-1, with D maybe TRBD2 (6 bases). V lost 3 bases and J 2 bases, leaving 8 bases between the germline ends. The CDR3 extends over 14 amino acids. The V gene's germline CDR1 is LGHNA and CDR2 YNFKEQ. CDR3 protein: CASSQGGAYNEQFF. In DNA form, the CDR3 reads TGTGCCAGCAGCCAGGGGGGAGCCTACAATGAGCAGTTCTTC.

DNA for the CDR3: TGTGCCAGCAGTGCTGGATTTACAGATACGCAGTATTTT. Translation: CASSAGFTDTQYF. The chain employs TRBV2 and TRBJ2-3; D unclear. V gave up 4 bases and J gave up 3 bases, with 8 bases separating them. Germline V gene lookup returns CDR1 SNHLY and CDR2 FYNNEI. This CDR3 is built from 13 residues.

In nucleotides, the CDR3 is TGTGCCAGCAGCTTTGACGGGAGGCTGGTTTCTGGAAACACCATATATTTT. Amino acids: CASSFDGRLVSGNTIYF. The V gene is TRBV11-2, the J gene TRBJ1-3; D ambiguous. Germline CDR1 SGHAT, CDR2 FQNNGV. This CDR3 comprises 17 residues. Trimming removed 3 bases at V and 1 base at J, with 16 bases between.

The table lists this clone with a count of one. The rearrangement uses TRBV6-6 and TRBJ1-1, with 7 bases aligning to TRBD1. Germline CDR1 and CDR2: MNHNY and SVGAGI (reference sequence). This CDR3 contains 15 residues. V lost 6 bases to trimming and J lost 4 bases; unmatched junction nucleotides: 11. The DNA of the CDR3 is TGTGCCAGCAGCAAGGACAGGCCGGGGAGCACTGAAGCTTTCTTT. It encodes CASSKDRPGSTEAFF.

The CDR3 DNA sequence: TGCGCCAGCAGCCCGGACGGAGGGGGACCTAATTCACCCCTCCACTTT. Its translation is CASSPDGGGPNSPLHF. The chain uses TRBV5-1 and TRBJ1-6; possibly TRBD1 for D (6 bases). Deletions cut 4 bases from V and 6 bases from J, with 17 bases between. This CDR3 is built from 16 residues. The V gene's germline CDR1 is SGHRS and CDR2 YFSETQ.